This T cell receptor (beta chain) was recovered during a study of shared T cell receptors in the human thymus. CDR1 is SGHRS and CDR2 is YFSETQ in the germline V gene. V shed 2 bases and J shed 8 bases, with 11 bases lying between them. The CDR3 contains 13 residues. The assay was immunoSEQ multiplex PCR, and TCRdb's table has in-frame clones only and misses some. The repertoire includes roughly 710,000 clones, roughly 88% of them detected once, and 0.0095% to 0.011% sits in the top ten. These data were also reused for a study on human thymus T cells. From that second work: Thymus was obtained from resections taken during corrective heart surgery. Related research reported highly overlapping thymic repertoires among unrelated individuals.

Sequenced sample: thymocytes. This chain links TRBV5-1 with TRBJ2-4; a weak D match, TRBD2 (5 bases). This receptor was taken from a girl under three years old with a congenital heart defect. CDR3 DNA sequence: TGCGCCAGCAGCTTCGGGGAAGGGTACATTCAGTACTTC. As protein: CASSFGEGYIQYF.